This T cell receptor beta chain was recovered during a study of T cells in tuberculosis. For the study at large: PBMC were archived before or within 7 days of starting treatment.

As for time point: new active TB diagnosis, blood taken before or within 7 days of starting treatment. Active tuberculosis patients were new diagnoses, HIV-seronegative, South African, and aged 18 years or older. TCRdb's table, derived via immunoSEQ multiplex PCR, lists solely in-frame clones and lacks some. The sample records tens of thousands of clones, 70% to 90% being singletons. Germline V lookup: CDR1 LNHDA, CDR2 SQIVND (reference sequence). Trimming shortened V by 4 bases and J by 0 bases, and 9 bases separated the two germline ends. This CDR3 contains 14 residues. V usage is TRBV19 and J usage is TRBJ1-2; no clear D. The sequences come from PBMCs, collected at tuberculosis diagnosis. The sequence was collected from an adult with tuberculosis. The CDR3 protein is CASSRVGANYGYTF. CDR3 DNA: TGTGCCAGTAGTAGAGTCGGGGCTAACTATGGCTACACCTTC.